What follows are 27 T cell receptor beta chains derived from one specimen sequenced in a study of PD-1 blockade in classical Hodgkin lymphoma. Every patient relapsed after autologous stem cell transplantation, and brentuximab vedotin exposure varied. TCRdb's table, derived via immunoSEQ multiplex PCR, lists solely in-frame clones and lacks some. The profile shows about 13,000 clones, around nine tenths of them singletons. This specimen was peripheral blood mononuclear cells (PBMCs), taken at baseline. All receptors come from a human donor with classical Hodgkin lymphoma.

The chain couples TRBV7-9 to TRBJ1-1; the D gene is possibly TRBD1 (6 bases). The germline CDR1 and CDR2 sequences are SEHNR and FQNEAQ (reference sequence). The V end was cut by 4 bases, the J end by 2 bases, with 14 bases between. The CDR3 contains 15 residues. The CDR3 loop reads CASSSRNRENTEAFF. CDR3 bases: TGTGCCAGCAGCTCAAGAAACAGGGAAAACACTGAAGCTTTCTTT. The whole variable domain, remainder taken from reference TRBV7-9 and TRBJ1-1, is DTGVSQNPRHKITKRGQNVTFRCDPISEHNRLYWYRQTLGQGPEFLTYFQNEAQLEKSRLLSDRFSAERPKGSFSTLEIQRTEQGDSAMYLCASSSRNRENTEAFFGQGTRLTVV.

This clone was counted between two and nine times. V is TRBV5-1 and J is TRBJ2-5; D gene unclear. Trimming shortened V by 3 bases and J by 2 bases, and 5 bases separated the two germline ends. This CDR3 is 12 amino acids long. Looked up from germline, CDR1 is SGHRS and CDR2 is YFSETQ. The CDR3 spells CASSYLQETQYF. CDR3 nucleotides: TGCGCCAGCAGCTATTTACAAGAGACCCAGTACTTC.

The V gene is TRBV29-1, the J gene TRBJ1-6, with TRBD1 matching 8 bases. The J call is in doubt because the DNA end fits TRBJ1-1 better. CDR1 is SQVTM, CDR2 ANQGSEA, per germline. This CDR3 region has 14 residues. The DNA for the CDR3 is TGCAGCGCCATGGGGGGGACAGGGAACACTGAAGCTTTCTTT. Translated, it gives CSAMGGTGNTEAFF.

The chain couples TRBV7-2 to TRBJ1-1; no clear D. Germline CDR1 SGHTA, CDR2 FQGNSA. The CDR3 sequence is 13 residues long. V lost 2 bases, J lost 7 bases, and 11 bases lay in between. DNA of the CDR3: TGTGCCAGCAGCTTACTCGGGCAGCTTGAAGCTTTCTTT. This gives the protein CASSLLGQLEAFF.

The chain has TRBV10-1 and TRBJ2-2; no clear D gene. The CDR3 loop spans 17 amino acids. V gave up 5 bases and J gave up 2 bases, with 18 bases separating them. CDR1 and CDR2 (germline): WNHNN, SYGVQD (reference sequence). The CDR3 here is CASSFFPGIGNTGELFF. In nucleotides, the CDR3 is TGCGCCAGCAGTTTTTTTCCAGGCATAGGAAACACCGGGGAGCTGTTTTTT.

The sample holds a few counts of this clone. The gene calls are TRBV2 and TRBJ1-1; no firm D call. The CDR3 consists of 12 residues. V lost 4 bases, J lost 11 bases, and 14 bases lay in between. CDR1 and CDR2 from the germline V gene are SNHLY and FYNNEI. For the CDR3, the DNA is TGTGCCAGCAGTGTTCCGGGAAGGGAGGCTTTCTTT. It yields the protein CASSVPGREAFF.

The chain joins TRBV5-5 to TRBJ2-7, with TRBD1 as a possible D gene (6 bases). The V end was cut by 0 bases, the J end by 1 base, with 8 bases between. CDR1 and CDR2 (germline): SGHKS, YYEKEE (reference sequence). This CDR3 has 14 amino acids. As DNA, the CDR3 is TGTGCCAGCAGCTTGGACAGGGTTTCCTACGAGCAGTACTTC. Its protein is CASSLDRVSYEQYF.

The V gene is TRBV5-1, the J gene TRBJ2-3; D is undetermined. Per the germline V gene, CDR1 is SGHRS and CDR2 is YFSETQ. The CDR3 is 15 amino acids. The V end lost 3 bases, the J end lost 3 bases, and 14 bases lay between the germline ends. CDR3 residues: CASSSSLIATDTQYF. The CDR3 DNA reads as TGCGCCAGCAGCTCCTCGTTGATAGCTACAGATACGCAGTATTTT.

V usage is TRBV28 and J usage is TRBJ2-7; 7 bases line up with TRBD2. J gave up 3 bases and V 7 bases, and 9 bases lay outside the gene matches. The CDR3 totals 14 residues. Germline V gene lookup returns CDR1 MDHEN and CDR2 SYDVKM. CDR3 DNA: TGTGCCAGCAACCGAGCGGGACCACTCTACGAGCAGTACTTC. This codes for CASNRAGPLYEQYF.

The CDR3 DNA reads as TGTGCCAGCAGCCGCGTTAGCAATCAGCCCCAGCATTTT. Encoded protein: CASSRVSNQPQHF. The chain recombines TRBV6-5 with TRBJ1-5, with D unresolved. CDR3 length: 13 residues. Trimming removed 6 bases at V and 0 bases at J, with 6 bases between. Germline lookup yields CDR1 MNHEY and CDR2 SVGAGI.

Comments on this clone: The junction does not match germline at one end; this may be a read error. CDR3 sequence (DNA): TGTGCCTGGATTGGGGGGCGGGGAGCTGTTTTT. It codes for CAWIGGRGAVF. The J gene is TRBJ2-2, the V gene TRBV7-9, with D perhaps being TRBD1 or TRBD2 (6 bases each). This CDR3 region has 11 residues. From germline, CDR1 is SEHNR and CDR2 FQNEAQ (reference sequence). The variable domain in full, with the rest retrieved from reference TRBV7-9 and TRBJ2-2, is DTGVSQNPRHKITKRGQNVTFRCDPISEHNRLYWYRQTLGQGPEFLTYFQNEAQLEKSRLLSDRFSAERPKGSFSTLEIQRTEQGDSAMYLCAWIGGRGAVFGEGSRLTVL.

This clone was counted a few times. CDR3 coding DNA: TGTGCCAGCAGCAGGGGATTTGACACTGAAGCTTTCTTT. It specifies CASSRGFDTEAFF. J is TRBJ1-1 and V is TRBV6-1; weak D call: TRBD1 (6 bases). Germline values: CDR1 MNHNS, CDR2 SASEGT. Trimming cost V 6 bases and J 3 bases, with 11 bases left between them. This CDR3 region has 13 residues.

V and J are TRBV11-2 and TRBJ1-2, with 7 bases fitting TRBD1. Germline V gene data show CDR1 as SGHAT and CDR2 as FQNNGV. V shed 1 base, J shed 7 bases, and the junction held 6 bases outside the gene matches. The CDR3 totals 14 residues. CDR3 in amino acids: CASSLGSTGVGYTF. The CDR3 region has the DNA TGTGCCAGCAGCTTAGGGTCCACAGGGGTTGGCTACACCTTC.

The CDR3 DNA reads TGTGCCAGCAGTTTTCTGGGAGGCCAAGGATCTAACTATGGCTACACCTTC. Residues: CASSFLGGQGSNYGYTF. The chain couples TRBV27 to TRBJ1-2, with no clear D. The V end was cut by 3 bases, the J end by 0 bases, with 17 bases between. The CDR3 contains 17 residues. Germline CDR1 reads MNHEY; CDR2 reads SMNVEV (reference sequence).

V is TRBV5-4 and J is TRBJ1-3; 7 bases match TRBD1. The CDR3 runs 16 residues. CDR1 is SGHNT, CDR2 YYREEE, per germline (reference sequence). J gave up 4 bases and V 3 bases, and 10 bases lay outside the gene matches. CDR3 nucleotides: TGTGCCAGCAGCTCATTCCACGGGACAGACGGAAACACCATATATTTT. Translated: CASSSFHGTDGNTIYF.

The rearrangement links TRBV7-3 to TRBJ2-7, with 10 bases lining up with TRBD1. The length of the CDR3 is 15 residues. Germline V lookup: CDR1 SGHTA, CDR2 FQGTGA. The ends lost 1 base at V and 1 base at J; junction bases unmatched: 1. The CDR3 here is CASSLRTGGSYEQYF. The CDR3 DNA sequence: TGTGCCAGCAGCTTAAGGACAGGGGGATCCTACGAGCAGTACTTC.

This clone appeared a few times. V is TRBV19 and J is TRBJ1-3; 8 bases align to TRBD1. The CDR3 covers 16 residues. Losses at the gene ends were 5 bases for V and 0 bases for J; bases not matched to a gene: 6. Germline-derived CDR1 and CDR2 are LNHDA and SQIVND (reference sequence). The CDR3 DNA sequence: TGTGCCAGTAGTCCGGGACAGGTCAGCTCTGGAAACACCATATATTTT. It specifies CASSPGQVSSGNTIYF. Together with reference TRBV19 and TRBJ1-3, the CDR3 gives the full variable domain: DGGITQSPKYLFRKEGQNVTLSCEQNLNHDAMYWYRQDPGQGLRLIYYSQIVNDFQKGDIAEGYSVSREKKESFPLTVTSAQKNPTAFYLCASSPGQVSSGNTIYFGEGSWLTVV.

The gene calls are TRBV6-1 and TRBJ2-5; D is uncertain. CDR3 length equals 13 residues. Germline-derived CDR1 and CDR2 are MNHNS and SASEGT. Trimming left V 4 bases short and J 3 bases short, with 9 bases between. CDR3 sequence: CASSVNGKETQYF. The DNA for the CDR3 is TGTGCCAGCAGTGTAAACGGTAAAGAGACCCAGTACTTC.

V is TRBV28 and J is TRBJ2-7; weak D call: TRBD2 (7 bases). Germline V gene lookup returns CDR1 MDHEN and CDR2 SYDVKM. The CDR3 sequence is 13 residues long. Trimming took off 2 bases at V and 5 bases at J, with 10 bases between the two ends. DNA of the CDR3: TGTGCCAGCAGTTTAGGGGGGGGCGACGAGCAGTACTTC. Translating it yields CASSLGGGDEQYF.

The rearrangement links TRBV28 to TRBJ2-1; D might be TRBD1 or TRBD2, each matching 6 bases. From germline, CDR1 is MDHEN and CDR2 SYDVKM. Between the trimmed V and J ends, which lost 4 bases and 7 bases, there was a span of 20 bases. The CDR3 length is 16 residues. The CDR3 nucleotides are TGTGCCAGCAGTTCCCGAGGATGGGGGGCAGGGAATGAGCAGTTCTTC. This gives the protein CASSSRGWGAGNEQFF. Full variable domain (missing parts from reference TRBV28 and TRBJ2-1): DVKVTQSSRYLVKRTGEKVFLECVQDMDHENMFWYRQDPGLGLRLIYFSYDVKMKEKGDIPEGYSVSREKKERFSLILESASTNQTSMYLCASSSRGWGAGNEQFFGPGTRLTVL.

This chain joins TRBV27 and TRBJ2-3; D possibly corresponds to TRBD2 (6 bases). Germline-derived CDR1 and CDR2 are MNHEY and SMNVEV (reference sequence). V was pared by 5 bases and J by 1 base, with 19 bases between. The CDR3 has 17 residues. CDR3 in DNA: TGTGCCAGCAGTCTGACCCTTCTAGCGACTCGCACAGATACGCAGTATTTT. Its protein product is CASSLTLLATRTDTQYF.

The rearrangement links TRBV6-1 to TRBJ1-3, with unresolved D. Germline-derived CDR1 and CDR2 are MNHNS and SASEGT. The CDR3 consists of 15 residues. V gave up 5 bases and J gave up 1 base, with 12 bases separating them. CDR3 sequence reads: CASSKTTASGNTIYF. The CDR3 coding sequence is TGTGCCAGCAGTAAAACGACTGCTTCTGGAAACACCATATATTTT.

The CDR3 DNA sequence: TGTGCCAGCAGCTTGGAGGTGAACACTGAAGCTTTCTTT. Amino acid sequence: CASSLEVNTEAFF. The chain carries TRBV5-4 and TRBJ1-1; D call uncertain. CDR3 length equals 13 residues. Germline V lookup: CDR1 SGHNT, CDR2 YYREEE (reference sequence). Trimming stripped 0 bases from V and 0 bases from J, with 3 bases between.

The chain recombines TRBV5-1 with TRBJ2-4; 9 nucleotides agree with TRBD1. The V gene's germline CDR1 is SGHRS and CDR2 YFSETQ. The CDR3 is made up of 14 amino acids. The ends lost 5 bases at V and 7 bases at J; junction bases unmatched: 7. CDR3 nucleotides: TGCGCCAGCAGGCCCGGGACAGGGAGTAACATTCAGTACTTC. Translation: CASRPGTGSNIQYF.

The J gene is TRBJ1-3, the V gene TRBV4-1, with TRBD1 identical over 11 bases. CDR1 MGHRA and CDR2 YSYEKL come from the germline V gene. The junction had 11 bases not matched to a gene; V was cut back by 4 bases and J by 3 bases. This CDR3 is 18 amino acids long. This CDR3 is CASSLNIWTGGYGNTIYF. The CDR3 bases are TGCGCCAGCAGCCTCAATATCTGGACAGGGGGCTATGGAAACACCATATATTTT.

The chain joins TRBV7-9 to TRBJ1-1; D is uncertain. This CDR3 contains 13 residues. Trimming removed 1 base from V and 10 bases from J, with 13 bases in between. Germline CDR1 is SEHNR and CDR2 is FQNEAQ (reference sequence). CDR3 in DNA: TGTGCCAGCAGCTTAGAGAGTGCCCTCGGAGCTTTCTTT. Its protein is CASSLESALGAFF.

The chain carries TRBV5-1 and TRBJ2-3; 9 bases are shared with TRBD2. This CDR3 contains 17 residues. The germline V gene encodes CDR1 SGHRS and CDR2 YFSETQ. The J segment lost 2 bases and the V segment lost 2 bases, leaving 9 bases of the junction unmatched. The CDR3 loop is CASSFAVLAGYTDTQYF. The CDR3 bases are TGCGCCAGCAGCTTCGCCGTCCTAGCGGGATACACAGATACGCAGTATTTT.